The present T cell receptor beta chain was sequenced within a study of cytomegalovirus exposure and HLA in healthy donors. Study results and caveats: It is likely that the observed cluster of highly shared sequence variants was a sequencing artifact.

Germline V gene data show CDR1 as LNHDA and CDR2 as SQIVND (reference sequence). V was cut by 3 bases and J by 4 bases, with 18 bases left in between. CDR3 length equals 16 residues. For this clone: Antigen unknown.

13 Jbeta primers and 60 Vbeta primers were used for the PCR. Measured with immunoSEQ multiplex PCR; TCRdb has only the in-frame clones, and not every one. The sample shows about 25,000 clones, about four fifths of them seen only once. Sample: PBMCs. The clonotype comes from a male donor in good health and CMV-seronegative. The genes are TRBV19 and TRBJ1-2; possible D gene TRBD1, 6 bases. The CDR3 DNA reads as TGTGCCAGTAGTATCTACCGGGACAAGACATCCTATGGCTACACCTTC. Protein: CASSIYRDKTSYGYTF. Full variable domain (rest looked up from reference TRBV19 and TRBJ1-2): DGGITQSPKYLFRKEGQNVTLSCEQNLNHDAMYWYRQDPGQGLRLIYYSQIVNDFQKGDIAEGYSVSREKKESFPLTVTSAQKNPTAFYLCASSIYRDKTSYGYTFGSGTRLTVV.